This T cell receptor (beta chain) was obtained from a study of T cell responses to AZD1222 COVID-19 vaccine. Clones were sequenced by immunoSEQ multiplex PCR, and TCRdb holds only the in-frame ones, with some missing. Of approximately 150,000 clones listed, 80% to 95% are singletons. Of note for this clone: Antigen unknown.

V was clipped by 2 bases and J by 7 bases; unmatched bases: 3. Germline lookup yields CDR1 MNHEY and CDR2 SVGEGT. The CDR3 totals 13 residues. Broader study findings: Repertoires were obtained only post-peak T cell response. Spike-wide vaccine-associated CD4 TCRs dominated at 160-218 and 743-854. Donors skewed white British and female; clonal diversity was possibly underestimated. Only 6 or 7 individuals given AZD1222 were seropositive at baseline.

This chain uses TRBV6-2 or TRBV6-3 with TRBJ2-3, with 7 bases fitting TRBD2. This TCR came from an adult who received the AZD1222 COVID-19 vaccine. This specimen was peripheral blood, taken 28 days after the second AZD1222 dose. The CDR3 sequence is CASSYQLANTQYF. CDR3 coding DNA: TGTGCCAGCAGTTACCAACTAGCGAATACGCAGTATTTT.